These 30 T cell receptor beta chains share one sample of origin, sequenced in a study of T cell clusters in autoimmune cytopenias. Multiplex touch-down PCR amplified TRB using TRB-A and TRB-B pools in one tube. Each CDR3 protein gets one entry in TCRdb, which reprocessed the multiplex PCR reads and gives no DNA. The sample yields approximately 7,600 distinct CDR3 sequences, of which the top ten take up 3% to 3.5%. Each sample's input was 250 ng genomic DNA, 30,000 to 45,000 genome equivalents. Input material: peripheral blood. The receptor set was obtained from a human donor with an autoimmune cytopenia or autoimmune hepatitis (not recorded which).

This sequence joins TRBV4-2 and TRBJ2-1; with no DNA, the TCRdb D assignment of TRBD2 cannot be verified. The CDR3 runs 15 residues. Germline lookup yields CDR1 LGHNA and CDR2 YNFKEQ. CDR3 in amino acids: CASSQRQGVYNEQFF.

Measured by frequency, this clonotype is medium-sized. The chain has TRBV12-3 or TRBV12-4 and TRBJ1-4; TCRdb's D call of TRBD1 is untestable without DNA. The length of the CDR3 is 13 residues. CDR3 in amino acids: CASRGTGFEKLFF.

Its frequency marks this clonotype as medium-sized (0.01 to 0.1%). The rearrangement uses TRBV6-2 or TRBV6-3 and TRBJ2-2; TCRdb indicates TRBD1, and absent DNA this call remains unverified. The CDR3 has 13 amino acids. Germline V lookup: CDR1 MNHEY, CDR2 SVGEGT. The CDR3 protein is CASSPREAGELFF.

Considering frequency, this clonotype is medium-sized. V is TRBV29-1 and J is TRBJ2-1; the D call from TCRdb, TRBD1, cannot be confirmed without DNA. CDR1 and CDR2 (germline): SQVTM, ANQGSEA. CDR3 length equals 14 residues. CDR3 sequence: CSVDRAGVGNEQFF.

According to its frequency, this clonotype is medium-sized. This chain links TRBV30 with TRBJ2-1. The CDR3 runs to 13 residues. Germline V CDR1 and CDR2: GTSNPN, SVGIG (reference sequence). CDR3 sequence: CAWSGTQYNEQFF.

This clonotype is labeled medium-sized based on frequency. This rearrangement joins TRBV6-5 to TRBJ1-2. Germline assignment: CDR1 MNHEY and CDR2 SVGAGI. CDR3 length: 12 amino acids. The chain's CDR3 is CASSYGPYGYTF.

This CDR3 is CAISESNLYGYTF. The chain couples TRBV10-3 to TRBJ1-2. From germline, CDR1 is ENHRY and CDR2 SYGVKD. This CDR3 comprises 13 residues.

The V call is TRBV5-6, the J call TRBJ2-3; TCRdb's D call of TRBD1 is untestable without DNA. This CDR3 has 16 amino acids. The germline CDR1 and CDR2 sequences are SGHDT and YYEEEE. CDR3: CASSLAAPGSTDTQYF.

This clonotype is identified as medium-sized from frequency. The rearrangement joins TRBV20-1 to TRBJ2-7; TCRdb designates TRBD2, a call that cannot be tested without DNA. Per the germline V gene, CDR1 is DFQATT and CDR2 is SNEGSKA (reference sequence). The CDR3 length is 15 residues. This CDR3 reads CSAAKSLAGVIEQYF.

This chain connects TRBV28 to TRBJ2-7; TCRdb selects TRBD2, and the lack of DNA leaves this call unchecked. Per germline, CDR1 MDHEN and CDR2 SYDVKM. The CDR3 contains 21 residues. CDR3 amino acids: CASSTPTSARWGGGPPYEQYF.

The rearrangement joins TRBV10-1 to TRBJ2-6. Looked up from germline, CDR1 is WNHNN and CDR2 is SYGVQD (reference sequence). The CDR3 loop spans 14 amino acids. This CDR3 is CASSGNSGANVLTF.

Measured by frequency, this clonotype is medium-sized. The chain combines TRBV18 with TRBJ2-5; the D call of TRBD2 rests on TCRdb alone, since no DNA is present to check it. This CDR3 spans 15 amino acids. From germline, CDR1 is KGHSH and CDR2 LQKENI. The CDR3 is CASSPAGGIKETQYF.

This clonotype is medium-sized by frequency. The chain couples TRBV5-6 to TRBJ1-2; TCRdb's D call, TRBD1, is unchecked because there is no DNA. The CDR3 sequence is 17 residues long. From germline, CDR1 is SGHDT and CDR2 YYEEEE. The CDR3 reads CASTDHLGQGLQYGYTF.

This clonotype is identified as medium-sized from frequency. V usage is TRBV15 and J usage is TRBJ2-5; TCRdb picks TRBD1, but there is no DNA to check that call. Germline loops: CDR1 LNHNV, CDR2 YYDKDF (reference sequence). The CDR3 has 17 residues. The chain's CDR3 is CATSSQRGLELGKTQYF.

This clonotype is identified as medium-sized from frequency. CDR3 sequence: CSAATGLSEKLFF. The gene calls are TRBV20-1 and TRBJ1-4; TCRdb's D call of TRBD1 is untestable without DNA. Germline CDR1 is DFQATT and CDR2 is SNEGSKA (reference sequence). The CDR3 has 13 residues.

In terms of frequency, this clonotype is medium-sized. The V gene is TRBV30, the J gene TRBJ1-2; TCRdb's D call of TRBD1 is untestable without DNA. Germline CDR1 GTSNPN, CDR2 SVGIG (reference sequence). The CDR3 contains 12 residues. The CDR3 spells CAWSEGLGGYTF.

Judged by frequency, this clonotype is medium-sized. This chain joins TRBV6-6 and TRBJ1-6. The CDR3 has 12 residues. Germline CDR1 is MNHNY and CDR2 is SVGAGI (reference sequence). CDR3 sequence: CASIGVGSPLHF.

This clonotype is classed as medium-sized by frequency. The rearrangement joins TRBV29-1 to TRBJ2-7. Germline V gene data show CDR1 as SQVTM and CDR2 as ANQGSEA. CDR3 length: 14 amino acids. Here the CDR3 reads CSVRHLSGPYEQYF.

This clonotype is labeled medium-sized based on frequency. This chain connects TRBV6-1 to TRBJ1-2; TCRdb designates TRBD1, a call that cannot be tested without DNA. Germline V gene lookup returns CDR1 MNHNS and CDR2 SASEGT. The CDR3 covers 12 residues. This CDR3 reads CASSEGQFGYTF.

This clonotype is labeled medium-sized (0.01 to 0.1%) based on frequency. CDR3 sequence: CASSMRSGGGHNEQFF. V and J are TRBV19 and TRBJ2-1; TCRdb indicates TRBD2, and absent DNA this call remains unverified. Germline-derived CDR1 and CDR2 are LNHDA and SQIVND (reference sequence). CDR3 length: 16 amino acids.

This clonotype registers medium-sized by frequency. The chain is built from TRBV5-5 and TRBJ2-5; TCRdb returns TRBD1, unconfirmable since there is no DNA. Germline V gives CDR1 SGHKS, CDR2 YYEKEE (reference sequence). The CDR3 totals 14 residues. The chain's CDR3 is CASSVTGAAETQYF.

In terms of frequency, this clonotype is medium-sized. The J gene is TRBJ2-1, the V gene TRBV6-5. Germline V gene lookup returns CDR1 MNHEY and CDR2 SVGAGI. This CDR3 spans 15 amino acids. The CDR3 region is CASTLSGSPYNEQFF.

This clonotype is called medium-sized based on its frequency. This sequence joins TRBV7-6 and TRBJ2-1. Germline CDR1 and CDR2: SGHVS and FNYEAQ. The CDR3 runs to 13 residues. The CDR3 spells CASSLNRFNEQFF. Full variable domain (missing parts from reference TRBV7-6 and TRBJ2-1): GAGVSQSPRYKVTKRGQDVALRCDPISGHVSLYWYRQALGQGPEFLTYFNYEAQQDKSGLPNDRFSAERPEGSISTLTIQRTEQRDSAMYRCASSLNRFNEQFFGPGTRLTVL.

The gene calls are TRBV30 and TRBJ2-5; the TCRdb call, TRBD2, lacks DNA for checking. The CDR3 spans 13 residues. Germline CDR1 reads GTSNPN; CDR2 reads SVGIG (reference sequence). The CDR3 loop is CAWRKAGVETQYF.

By frequency, this clonotype registers medium-sized. The CDR3 is CASDRAHPYNEQFF. V is TRBV5-5 and J is TRBJ2-1; the TCRdb call, TRBD1, lacks DNA for checking. Germline-derived CDR1 and CDR2 are SGHKS and YYEKEE (reference sequence). The CDR3 totals 14 residues.

The genes are TRBV6-6 and TRBJ1-1; TCRdb reports TRBD1, a call that lacks DNA to check it against. This CDR3 is built from 13 residues. Germline loops: CDR1 MNHNY, CDR2 SVGAGI (reference sequence). The CDR3 loop reads CASSPDRGAEAFF.

Measured by frequency, this clonotype is medium-sized (0.01 to 0.1%). V is TRBV6-2 or TRBV6-3 and J is TRBJ2-2; TCRdb outputs TRBD1, but without DNA this stays unchecked. The germline gives CDR1 MNHEY, CDR2 SVGEGT. The length of the CDR3 is 16 residues. The chain's CDR3 is CASSYGAGRGVGELFF.

The chain joins TRBV28 to TRBJ2-4; TCRdb picks TRBD1, but there is no DNA to check that call. Germline CDR1 is MDHEN and CDR2 is SYDVKM. The CDR3 has 15 residues. CDR3 loop: CASGGQGIAKNIQYF. The full variable domain, rest sourced from reference TRBV28 and TRBJ2-4, is DVKVTQSSRYLVKRTGEKVFLECVQDMDHENMFWYRQDPGLGLRLIYFSYDVKMKEKGDIPEGYSVSREKKERFSLILESASTNQTSMYLCASGGQGIAKNIQYFGAGTRLSVL.

This clonotype is labeled medium-sized based on frequency. The chain couples TRBV30 to TRBJ1-2. The CDR3 loop spans 13 amino acids. CDR1 is GTSNPN and CDR2 is SVGIG in the germline V gene (reference sequence). CDR3 residues: CAWTLRGNYGYTF.

Considering frequency, this clonotype is medium-sized. The V and J genes are TRBV6-1 and TRBJ2-7; TCRdb designates TRBD2, a call that cannot be tested without DNA. Germline values: CDR1 MNHNS, CDR2 SASEGT. CDR3 length: 15 residues. CDR3 protein: CASSDPPRATYEQYF.